This T cell receptor beta chain was observed in a study of T cells in Graves' hyperthyroidism and ophthalmopathy. The CDR3 contains 15 residues. Deletions cut 0 bases from V and 4 bases from J, with 15 bases between. The germline gives CDR1 DFQATT, CDR2 SNEGSKA (reference sequence). The study, taken as a whole, reports: Ophthalmopathy was model-predicted a median approximately 6.4 months pre-onset. From stable hyperthyroidism, ophthalmopathy was set apart by a 13 V-J model.

Ophthalmopathy cases scored 3 or more on the Clinical Activity Score and 4 or more on NOSPECS grade, with duration below 3 months. Researchers barred patients who had uncontrolled infection, other autoimmune disease, pregnancy or lactation. This clonotype was picked up a small number of times. Antigen: not known. It was RNA transcripts that yielded the amplified TCR beta CDR3 regions. A first-round RT-PCR of the TCR CDR3 used the HTBI primer set. TCRdb used MiXCR to reprocess the multiplex PCR reads, holding one entry per CDR3 protein. This sample carries 300,000 to 400,000 distinct CDR3 sequences, about 14% of them seen once, and the ten largest clones take about 18%.

This TCR was sampled from a woman in her twenties or thirties with Graves' ophthalmopathy. The sequencing input was blood. The chain couples TRBV20-1 to TRBJ1-2; a weak D match, TRBD1 (6 bases). DNA of the CDR3: TGCAGTGCTAGAGATTTCTCAGGGGATAGCTATGGCTACACCTTC. Translation gives CSARDFSGDSYGYTF.